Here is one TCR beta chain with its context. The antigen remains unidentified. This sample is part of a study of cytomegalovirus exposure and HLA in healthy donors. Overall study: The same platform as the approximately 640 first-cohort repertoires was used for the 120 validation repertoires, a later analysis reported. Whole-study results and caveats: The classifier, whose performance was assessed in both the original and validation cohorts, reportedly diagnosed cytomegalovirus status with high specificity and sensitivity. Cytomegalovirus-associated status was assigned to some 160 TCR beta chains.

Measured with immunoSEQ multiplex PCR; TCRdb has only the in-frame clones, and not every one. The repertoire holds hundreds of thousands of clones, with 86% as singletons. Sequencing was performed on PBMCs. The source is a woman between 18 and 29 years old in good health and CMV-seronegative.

This CDR3 is CASSFSNSYNEQFF. CDR3 nucleotides: TGTGCCAGCAGTTTTTCAAACTCCTACAATGAGCAGTTCTTC. The chain joins TRBV27 to TRBJ2-1, with no clear D. The CDR3 totals 14 residues. Germline V lookup: CDR1 MNHEY, CDR2 SMNVEV (reference sequence). The ends were cut back, 3 bases at V and 0 bases at J, with 6 bases in the middle.